These 30 T cell receptor beta chains originate from one sample sequenced in a study of tumor-infiltrating lymphocytes in primary liver carcinoma. cDNA specific to TCR beta was made from approximately 0.55 ug of total RNA, with a constant-region primer employed for priming. Libraries of TCR beta came from three nested multiplex PCR rounds with slightly modified ARM-PCR. Use of TRBV1-TRBV30 forward primers with a C-beta reverse primer characterized the first two PCR rounds, which lasted approximately 11 cycles each. MiXCR, applied by TCRdb to the multiplex PCR reads, yields one record per CDR3 protein. The table records roughly 190,000 distinct CDR3 sequences, about 82% of them present only once. Taking roughly 20-32 mg of unsorted bulk tissue, the authors co-extracted RNA and DNA. Sequencing was done on a sample of tumor tissue from primary liver carcinoma. These receptors came from a man aged 40-49 years with primary liver carcinoma and hepatitis B virus infection.

V is TRBV11-2 and J is TRBJ2-3, with D perhaps TRBD1 or TRBD2 (5 bases each). The CDR3 contains 14 residues. V was clipped by 6 bases and J by 5 bases, with 15 bases between them. In germline, CDR1 is SGHAT, CDR2 FQNNGV. Here the CDR3 reads CASSPPGRVDTQYF. In DNA, the CDR3 is TGTGCCAGCAGTCCCCCGGGACGGGTAGATACGCAGTATTTT.

About this clonotype: The missing conserved phenylalanine or tryptophan at the end of this CDR3 makes a read error likely. The CDR3 DNA sequence: TGTAGCGCGGGTTGGCGTAATCACGAGCAGTACTCC. Translated: CSAGWRNHEQYS. The rearrangement links TRBV29-1 to TRBJ2-7; D possibly corresponds to TRBD2 (5 bases). CDR1 and CDR2 from the germline V gene are SQVTM and ANQGSEA. The CDR3 contains 12 residues.

This clonotype was observed once. A read error may account for a junction end that differs from germline. The V call is TRBV24-1, the J call TRBJ2-2, with D possibly matching TRBD2 (7 bases). The germline CDR1 and CDR2 sequences are KGHDR and SFDVKD. The CDR3 is 16 residues long. Here the CDR3 reads CATSDSRTGSAGGLFF. In DNA, the CDR3 is TGTGCCACCAGTGATTCCCGAACAGGGAGCGCCGGGGGGCTGTTCTTT.

Comment on this clonotype: This may come from a read error, since a much larger clone is one base off. The V gene is TRBV5-1, the J gene TRBJ2-1; 9 nucleotides match TRBD2. The V segment lost 4 bases and the J segment 12 bases; nucleotides outside the gene matches: 8. Looked up from germline, CDR1 is SGHRS and CDR2 is YFSETQ. The CDR3 is 13 residues long. Written as DNA, the CDR3 is TGCGCCAGCAGCGCGTCTAGCGGGAAGGTGCAGTTCTTC. It encodes CASSASSGKVQFF.

As concerns this clonotype: One end of the junction does not line up with germline, which may come from a read error. V usage is TRBV4-3 and J usage is TRBJ1-1; possibly TRBD1 for D (5 bases). Germline V gene sequence: CDR1 LGHNA, CDR2 YSLEER. This CDR3 has 16 residues. CDR3 coding DNA: TGCGCCAGCAGACAAGAGCAAGCAGGGATGAACTCTGAAGCTTTCTTT. It specifies CASRQEQAGMNSEAFF.

As for this clonotype: At one end, the junction sequence differs from germline, possibly due to a read error. V gene TRBV11-3 combines with J gene TRBJ1-5; D is perhaps TRBD1 (5 bases). CDR1 and CDR2 (germline): SGHNT, YENEEA. There are 15 residues in the CDR3. The chain's CDR3 is CASSLDLGEAQSQHF. Written as DNA, the CDR3 is TGTGCCAGTAGCTTAGATCTGGGGGAGGCTCAGTCCCAGCATTTT.

As for this clonotype: Just one base apart from a much larger clone, this may be a read error. This sequence joins TRBV14 and TRBJ2-1, with D unclear. The CDR3 runs to 13 residues. Germline CDR1 SGHDN, CDR2 FVKESK. The CDR3 loop reads CASNQDRVREQFF. The DNA of the CDR3 is TGTGCCAGCAACCAAGATCGGGTCAGGGAGCAGTTCTTC.

As to this clonotype: A read error is possible here, since a much larger clone lies one base away. CDR3: CVSSFQYPGEQFF. As DNA, the CDR3 is TGCGTCAGCAGCTTCCAGTATCCGGGTGAGCAGTTCTTC. The V gene is TRBV5-1, the J gene TRBJ2-1, with D unresolved. Germline lookup yields CDR1 SGHRS and CDR2 YFSETQ. The CDR3 length is 13 residues.

Details on this clonotype: An end of the junction differs from the germline gene, which may be a read error. The V gene is TRBV4-3, the J gene TRBJ1-6; perhaps TRBD1 as D (6 bases). Germline V gene sequence: CDR1 LGHNA, CDR2 YSLEER. This CDR3 has 20 residues. The CDR3 reads CASGQDLQGQGSSYNSPLHF. The CDR3 DNA reads TGCGCTAGCGGCCAAGATCTCCAAGGGCAGGGGTCGTCCTATAACTCACCCCTCCACTTT.

Concerning this clonotype: One junction end does not reproduce the germline sequence, and a read error may be involved. The CDR3 region has the DNA TGCAGCGTTGCGGGGAGTGAAGGGCGAACCGGGGAGTTGTTTTTT. Protein sequence: CSVAGSEGRTGELFF. The V and J genes are TRBV29-1 and TRBJ2-2; D is possibly TRBD2 (5 bases). The CDR3 covers 15 residues. Germline CDR1 reads SQVTM; CDR2 reads ANQGSEA.

This chain links TRBV12-3 or TRBV12-4 with TRBJ2-7, with a possible D match to TRBD2 (6 bases). The V and J ends lost 1 base and 9 bases respectively, with 13 bases between them. CDR3 length: 13 residues. This chain's CDR3 is CASSLGGAGGQYF. The CDR3 coding sequence is TGTGCCAGCAGTTTAGGAGGGGCCGGGGGGCAGTACTTC.

As for this clonotype: An end of the junction does not agree with germline; a read error may underlie this. The chain uses TRBV29-1 and TRBJ2-6; D not resolved. The CDR3 extends over 15 amino acids. Germline loops: CDR1 SQVTM, CDR2 ANQGSEA. This CDR3 is CSVELAISGANVLTF. Written as DNA, the CDR3 is TGCAGCGTTGAATTGGCAATCTCTGGAGCCAACGTCCTGACTTTC.

On this clonotype itself: A much more abundant neighbour one base away suggests this may be a read error. The rearrangement links TRBV5-1 to TRBJ2-1, with a weak D call TRBD2 (5 bases). Germline V CDR1 and CDR2: SGHRS, YFSETQ. The CDR3 totals 16 residues. The germline V and J ends were trimmed by 0 bases and 10 bases, with 20 bases remaining between them. CDR3 region: CASSLDAGAVGSEQFF. CDR3 in DNA: TGCGCCAGCAGCTTGGATGCGGGCGCGGTGGGATCCGAGCAGTTCTTC.

Points on this clonotype: Relative to the germline gene, one junction end is altered; a read error may explain this. This chain links TRBV5-6 with TRBJ2-6; D might be TRBD1 (5 bases). The CDR3 length is 15 residues. Germline loops: CDR1 SGHDT, CDR2 YYEEEE. The CDR3 loop reads CASRKYISGANVLTF. CDR3 sequence (DNA): TGTGCCAGCAGGAAGTACATTTCTGGGGCTAACGTCCTGACTTTC. The full variable domain, in which reference TRBV5-6 and TRBJ2-6 provide the parts outside the CDR3, is DAGVTQSPTHLIKTRGQQVTLRCSPKSGHDTVSWYQQALGQGPQFIFQYYEEEERQRGNFPDRFSGHQFPNYSSELNVNALLLGDSALYLCASRKYISGANVLTFGAGSRLTVL.

In regard to this clonotype: An end of the junction differs from the germline gene, which may be a read error. The V and J genes are TRBV29-1 and TRBJ2-3, with D perhaps TRBD1 or TRBD2 (6 bases each). The CDR3 is made up of 13 amino acids. Per the germline V gene, CDR1 is SQVTM and CDR2 is ANQGSEA. Here the CDR3 DNA reads TGCAGCGTCAGGACGGGGGCCGGAGGTACGCACTATTTT. It encodes CSVRTGAGGTHYF.

V usage is TRBV12-5 and J usage is TRBJ2-1, with D uncertain. The J call is uncertain, as TRBJ2-7 better fits the DNA end. The CDR3 runs to 13 residues. Per germline, CDR1 LGHNT and CDR2 FRNRAP. This CDR3 is CASGSDVGLKQYF. The CDR3 DNA reads TGTGCTAGTGGTTCAGACGTAGGTCTAAAGCAGTACTTC.

CDR3 amino acids: CASSQTRGTTEDLFF. Here the CDR3 DNA reads TGTGCCAGCAGCCAAACCCGGGGCACAACCGAGGATCTGTTTTTT. The rearrangement uses TRBV4-2 and TRBJ2-2, with D tentatively TRBD1 or TRBD2 (5 bases each). Germline V CDR1 and CDR2: LGHNA, YNFKEQ. The length of the CDR3 is 15 residues. V was shortened by 2 bases and J by 14 bases, with 21 bases between the two germline ends.

Note on this clonotype: Germline is not matched at one junction end, which may reflect a read error. This chain connects TRBV12-5 to TRBJ2-2, with 11 positions matching TRBD2. Per the germline V gene, CDR1 is LGHNT and CDR2 is FRNRAP. This CDR3 is 15 amino acids long. The CDR3 coding sequence is TGTGCTAGTGGTCCTAGCGGGAGGAACACCGGGGAGCTGTTCTTT. Its protein product is CASGPSGRNTGELFF.

At least ten counts were recorded for this clonotype. The rearrangement uses TRBV6-1 and TRBJ2-1; possibly TRBD2 for D (5 bases). The CDR3 totals 15 residues. Germline CDR1 MNHNS, CDR2 SASEGT. V was pared by 3 bases and J by 3 bases, with 12 bases between. The CDR3 sequence is CASSDGLDFYNEQFF. The CDR3 nucleotides read TGTGCCAGCAGTGACGGACTTGACTTCTACAATGAGCAGTTCTTC.

As for this clonotype: One junction end does not reproduce the germline sequence, and a read error may be involved. This chain uses TRBV11-2 with TRBJ2-2; D possibly corresponds to TRBD1 (5 bases). The CDR3 loop spans 14 amino acids. Germline V CDR1 and CDR2: SGHAT, FQNNGV. The CDR3 is CASSTDLDTWELFF. The CDR3, as DNA: TGTGCCAGCAGCACAGACTTGGACACCTGGGAACTGTTTTTT. The variable domain in full, with the rest retrieved from reference TRBV11-2 and TRBJ2-2, is EAGVAQSPRYKIIEKRQSVAFWCNPISGHATLYWYQQILGQGPKLLIQFQNNGVVDDSQLPKDRFSAERLKGVDSTLKIQPAKLEDSAVYLCASSTDLDTWELFFGEGSRLTVL.

About this clonotype itself: A much more abundant neighbour one base away suggests this may be a read error. The chain recombines TRBV4-2 with TRBJ2-3; the D gene is possibly TRBD2 (5 bases). CDR3 length: 15 amino acids. From germline, CDR1 is LGHNA and CDR2 YNFKEQ. For the CDR3, the DNA is TGTGTCAGCAGCCTAAGAGGGCAGAGCACAGATACGCAGTATTTT. Its protein product is CVSSLRGQSTDTQYF.

Concerning this clonotype itself: A much larger clone lies one base from this, so it may be a read error. The genes are TRBV5-1 and TRBJ2-2, with D perhaps TRBD1 (5 bases). V was pared by 6 bases and J by 4 bases, with 13 bases between. This CDR3 contains 14 residues. Looked up from germline, CDR1 is SGHRS and CDR2 is YFSETQ. The DNA of the CDR3 is TGCGCCAGCAACTCAGGACAAGTCACCGGGGAGCTGTTTTTT. Its protein product is CASNSGQVTGELFF. Full variable domain (missing parts from reference TRBV5-1 and TRBJ2-2): KAGVTQTPRYLIKTRGQQVTLSCSPISGHRSVSWYQQTPGQGLQFLFEYFSETQRNKGNFPGRFSGRQFSNSRSEMNVSTLELGDSALYLCASNSGQVTGELFFGEGSRLTVL.

Comment on this clonotype: The junction and the germline gene differ at one end; a read error may be behind it. V usage is TRBV11-1 and J usage is TRBJ2-3; D could derive from TRBD1 or TRBD2 (5 bases each). This CDR3 is 19 amino acids long. Per the germline V gene, CDR1 is SGHAT and CDR2 is FQDESV (reference sequence). The CDR3 loop reads CPSSSGGSSVGSRTDTQNF. DNA of the CDR3: TGTCCCAGCAGCTCTGGGGGAAGCTCTGTTGGATCCCGCACAGATACGCAGAATTTT.

In the case of this clonotype: The CDR3 end shows no conserved phenylalanine or tryptophan, and so a read error is likely. The chain joins TRBV14 to TRBJ2-1, with D perhaps matching TRBD1 or TRBD2 (5 bases each). CDR1 and CDR2 (germline): SGHDN, FVKESK. The CDR3 spans 14 residues. CDR3 DNA sequence: TGTGCCAGCAGTCAAGGAAGGGCGTCGAGGGGGCAGTTCTCG. Translation gives CASSQGRASRGQFS.

On this clonotype: One end of the junction is discordant with germline, which a read error may explain. The chain combines TRBV6-2 or TRBV6-3 with TRBJ2-7, with 9 bases matching TRBD1. This CDR3 comprises 14 residues. Germline lookup yields CDR1 MNHEY and CDR2 SVGEGT. The CDR3: CASSLRDRVHDLYF. CDR3 in DNA: TGTGCTAGCAGCCTCCGGGACAGGGTCCACGATCTGTACTTC.

Worth noting for this clonotype: Mismatch with germline at one junction end may stem from a read error. This chain uses TRBV4-3 with TRBJ1-6; a possible D gene is TRBD1 (6 bases). The CDR3 is made up of 16 amino acids. Germline V gives CDR1 LGHNA, CDR2 YSLEER. In DNA, the CDR3 is TGCGCCAGCGGCTCCTGGGTCAGGGGAAGGAATTCACGCCTCCACTTT. Encoded protein: CASGSWVRGRNSRLHF.

In the case of this clonotype: A read error is likely, as this CDR3 ends without the conserved phenylalanine or tryptophan. The DNA is left out, because the CDR3 cannot be placed on it with certainty; the CDR3 is given as TCRdb lists it. The chain links TRBV10-3 to TRBJ1-5; the table's D call TRBD1 went unverified against the DNA. Germline values: CDR1 ENHRY, CDR2 SYGVKD. The CDR3 has 12 amino acids, counting both end residues. The chain's CDR3 is CATGQGVQPQHY.

A remark on this clonotype: At one boundary the junction diverges from the germline segment, which might be a read error. The chain links TRBV5-4 to TRBJ2-2, with TRBD1 as a possible D gene (6 bases). The CDR3 has 13 amino acids. The germline V gene has CDR1 SGHNT and CDR2 YYREEE (reference sequence). Here the CDR3 DNA reads TGTGCCAGCAGCTTCAGGGGAACCGGGGAGCTGCCTTTT. Its translation: CASSFRGTGELPF.

A remark on this clonotype: Germline and junction disagree at one end, which may indicate a read error. The rearrangement links TRBV29-1 to TRBJ1-1; the D is unclear. CDR1 and CDR2 (germline): SQVTM, ANQGSEA. The CDR3 sequence is 15 residues long. DNA of the CDR3: TGCAGCGTTCGGGCCGTATGGGGAATGAACACTGAAGCTTCCTTT. It yields the protein CSVRAVWGMNTEASF.

To note about this clonotype: The junction departs from the called germline gene at one end, perhaps through a read error. The chain recombines TRBV12-3 or TRBV12-4 with TRBJ1-3; D unresolved. This CDR3 region has 13 residues. The CDR3 is CASSLHSRNTIYF. CDR3 nucleotides: TGTGCCAGCAGTCTCCACTCTCGAAACACTATATATTTT.